The present T cell receptor (beta chain) was sequenced within a study of blood T cell repertoires in COVID-19. On the study more broadly: Samples came from the United States, Italy and Spain, spanning acute and convalescent COVID-19. T cells, B-cell-depleted T cells, or PBMCs supplied cDNA or gDNA.

In germline, CDR1 is KGHDR, CDR2 SFDVKD. This CDR3 comprises 17 residues. Unmatched junction bases numbered 14, after V lost 4 bases and J lost 6 bases. In the authors' workflow: Reference gene primer amplification gave estimated nucleated cell counts. Generated by immunoSEQ multiplex PCR, the TCRdb table keeps only in-frame clones and is missing some. Clone size and V and J calls were adopted from that table, with D and trimming inferred from the DNA. The repertoire holds around 170,000 clones, with about four fifths as singletons. The sample taken for sequencing was peripheral blood. The TCR originated in a woman in her 70s with COVID-19, enrolled during active disease. The chain joins TRBV24-1 to TRBJ2-3, with TRBD1 matching over 8 bases. The CDR3 is CATSDAPAQGAKDTQYF. For the CDR3, the DNA is TGTGCCACCAGTGACGCCCCGGCGCAGGGGGCAAAGGATACGCAGTATTTT.